One and the same sample provided the 26 T cell receptor beta chains below, sequenced in a study of tumor-infiltrating lymphocytes in primary liver carcinoma. Both RNA and DNA were isolated together from about 21-30 mg of bulk tissue that had not been sorted. With a constant-region primer, TCR beta cDNA was made from about 0.5 ug of total RNA. Libraries for TCR beta were built through three nested multiplex PCR rounds, which together made up a slightly modified ARM-PCR procedure. Primers for the first two PCR rounds were TRBV1-TRBV30 forward primers and a C-beta reverse primer (about 10 cycles per round). TCRdb recomputed calls from the multiplex PCR reads with MiXCR, one row per CDR3 protein. The data hold 90,000 to 110,000 distinct CDR3 sequences, with 82% observed a single time. Input material: liver tumor tissue from sampling region 3. The subset here: tumor region T3, left-lateral pole. These receptors came from a man aged 40-55 years with primary liver carcinoma and hepatitis B virus infection.

For this clonotype: The CDR3 end shows no conserved phenylalanine or tryptophan, and so a read error is likely. No DNA is shown, since the ends of the CDR3 on it are uncertain; the CDR3 is the one TCRdb lists. The V gene is TRBV11-2, the J gene TRBJ2-6; the table's D call, TRBD1, has no DNA check behind it. Germline V gene lookup returns CDR1 SGHAT and CDR2 FQNNGV. From its first to its last residue, the CDR3 has 21 amino acids. CDR3 loop: CTSSMGGDRGISLSGANVLTL.

A remark on this clonotype: One end of the junction is discordant with germline, which a read error may explain. The chain joins TRBV7-8 to TRBJ1-1, with 9 bases aligning to TRBD1. There are 13 residues in the CDR3. Germline V CDR1 and CDR2: SGHVS, FQNEAQ. As DNA, the CDR3 is TGTGCCAGCAGCTTAACAGGGGGCACTGAACCTTTATTT. Its translation: CASSLTGGTEPLF. Full variable domain (outside the CDR3, taken from reference TRBV7-8 and TRBJ1-1): GAGVSQSPRYKVAKRGQDVALRCDPISGHVSLFWYQQALGQGPEFLTYFQNEAQLDKSGLPSDRFFAERPEGSVSTLKIQRTQQEDSAVYLCASSLTGGTEPLFGQGTRLTVV.

This clonotype was recorded once. The junction departs from the called germline gene at one end, perhaps through a read error. The chain employs TRBV10-2 and TRBJ1-1, with TRBD1 as a possible D gene (5 bases). CDR1 and CDR2 from the germline V gene are WSHSY and SAAADI. CDR3 length equals 14 residues. The CDR3 sequence: CASGHGAANTEAFF. CDR3 DNA: TGCGCCAGCGGACATGGGGCAGCGAACACTGAAGCGTTCTTT.

For this clonotype: One end of the junction fails to match germline, which may point to a read error. The chain recombines TRBV11-2 with TRBJ1-1, with a weak D call TRBD1 (5 bases). CDR3 size: 14 residues. CDR1 and CDR2 from the germline V gene are SGHAT and FQNNGV. The CDR3 nucleotides are TGTACCAGCAGTTTCCCGGCGGGGGACACTGAAGCTTTCTTT. Amino acids: CTSSFPAGDTEAFF.

This clonotype has just a few counts. One junction end does not reproduce the germline sequence, and a read error may be involved. CDR3 bases: TGTGCCAGTAGCGCTAAGCCCCATGCGGGAGGGCTCTACGAGCGGTACTTC. Encoded protein: CASSAKPHAGGLYERYF. The V gene is TRBV19, the J gene TRBJ2-7, with 9 bases aligning to TRBD2. There are 17 residues in the CDR3. The V gene's germline CDR1 is LNHDA and CDR2 SQIVND (reference sequence).

This clonotype was observed a few times. With a much larger clone just one base away, this may be a read error. The chain is built from TRBV28 and TRBJ2-5; D might be TRBD1 (6 bases). CDR1 and CDR2 (germline): MDHEN, SYDVKM. This CDR3 has 15 amino acids. The CDR3 protein is CVSSFPSPGEETQYF. CDR3 nucleotide sequence: TGTGTCAGCAGTTTCCCCAGTCCAGGGGAAGAGACCCAGTACTTC.

This clonotype was seen a handful of times. Being one base from a much bigger clone, this may be a read error. This chain joins TRBV7-9 and TRBJ2-7; D is perhaps TRBD2 (6 bases). Germline V CDR1 and CDR2: SEHNR, FQNEAQ (reference sequence). The CDR3 is 18 amino acids. V lost 1 base, J lost 2 bases, and 21 bases lay in between. The CDR3, as DNA: TGTGCCAGCAGCTTAGGGGGAGCATCGGGGACTTTACCCTACGAGCAGTACTTC. Translated: CASSLGGASGTLPYEQYF.

Note on this clonotype: Being one base from a much bigger clone, this may be a read error. The CDR3 does not close with the conserved phenylalanine or tryptophan, likely indicating a read error. The chain combines TRBV7-3 with TRBJ2-1; D call uncertain. The germline CDR1 and CDR2 sequences are SGHTA and FQGTGA. The length of the CDR3 is 11 residues. The V end was cut by 5 bases, the J end by 11 bases, with 10 bases between. CDR3 amino acids: CASSMGSQQFL. Written as DNA, the CDR3 is TGTGCCAGCAGCATGGGATCGCAGCAGTTCTTA.

A word on this clonotype: Because the CDR3 is missing its conserved closing phenylalanine or tryptophan, this is likely a read error. The rearrangement joins TRBV28 to TRBJ2-5, with D perhaps matching TRBD1 or TRBD2 (5 bases each). Germline lookup yields CDR1 MDHEN and CDR2 SYDVKM. The CDR3 extends over 14 amino acids. With 8 bases removed from V and 0 bases from J, the gap between germline ends came to 13 bases. Written as DNA, the CDR3 is TGTGCCAGCTTCGCCGAGGGGAACCAAGAGACCCAGTACCTC. This encodes CASFAEGNQETQYL.

About this clonotype itself: Since a much larger clone is just one base distant, this may be a read error. CDR3 sequence reads: CASSLKPREIQYF. As DNA, the CDR3 is TGTGCCAGCAGCTTAAAACCCCGAGAGATCCAGTACTTC. The chain recombines TRBV7-3 with TRBJ2-5, with D uncertain. CDR1 and CDR2 (germline): SGHTA, FQGTGA. The CDR3 is made up of 13 amino acids.

Worth noting for this clonotype: The germline gene is not matched at one end of the junction; a read error may be the cause. J is TRBJ2-3 and V is TRBV28; TRBD1 agrees at 7 bases. Germline loops: CDR1 MDHEN, CDR2 SYDVKM. CDR3 length: 14 amino acids. In DNA form, the CDR3 reads TGTGCCTGTCAGGACAGGAGAGCAACAGATACGCATTATTTT. It encodes CACQDRRATDTHYF.

Remarks on this clonotype: At one of its ends the junction is not consistent with the germline gene, which may arise from a read error. The rearrangement uses TRBV6-1 and TRBJ1-5; 7 bases agree with TRBD1. The CDR3 is made up of 14 amino acids. The germline gives CDR1 MNHNS, CDR2 SASEGT. Here the CDR3 reads CTSSPQGTTQPQHF. The CDR3 nucleotides read TGTACCAGCAGTCCACAGGGGACCACTCAGCCCCAGCATTTT.

The V and J genes are TRBV12-3 or TRBV12-4 and TRBJ2-2, with TRBD2 as a possible D gene (7 bases). The CDR3 covers 18 residues. V was pared by 6 bases and J by 11 bases, with 31 bases between. The CDR3 loop is CASSFPTGGFANTEELFF. CDR3 bases: TGTGCCAGCAGCTTCCCCACGGGGGGCTTTGCGAACACCGAAGAGCTGTTTTTT.

The sample holds many counts of this clonotype. CDR3 DNA sequence: TGTGCCAGCAGTCTTGTCCCCAGGAGCTCCTACAATGAGCAGTTCTTC. Translating it yields CASSLVPRSSYNEQFF. The gene calls are TRBV12-3 or TRBV12-4 and TRBJ2-1; D is uncertain. This CDR3 has 16 residues. V was pared by 5 bases and J by 0 bases, with 14 bases between.

On this clonotype itself: The junction and the germline gene differ at one end; a read error may be behind it. The chain carries TRBV29-1 and TRBJ2-7; no clear D gene. Germline V CDR1 and CDR2: SQVTM, ANQGSEA. The CDR3 sequence is 13 residues long. The CDR3 spells CSVEGIGSYEQYF. In DNA, the CDR3 is TGCAGCGTTGAAGGGATAGGTTCCTACGAGCAGTATTTC.

This clonotype was detected ten times or more. The CDR3 sequence: CSVSQQYF. The CDR3 region has the DNA TGCAGCGTATCTCAGCAGTACTTC. The V call is TRBV29-1, the J call TRBJ2-7; no clear D gene. Trimming left V 6 bases short and J 8 bases short, with 5 bases between. CDR1 is SQVTM, CDR2 ANQGSEA, per germline. The CDR3 is 8 amino acids.

A note on this clonotype: The CDR3 does not end in the conserved phenylalanine or tryptophan, so this is likely a read error. The chain links TRBV12-3 or TRBV12-4 to TRBJ1-2, with 9 bases identical to TRBD1. The junction had 12 bases not matched to a gene; V was cut back by 9 bases and J by 4 bases. The CDR3 totals 15 residues. This CDR3 reads CASRSGQGIGYGYTV. The CDR3 DNA is TGTGCCAGTAGATCCGGACAGGGGATTGGCTATGGCTACACCGTC.

This clonotype has a single count. The CDR3 loop reads CASISTTASSYNEQFF. DNA for the CDR3: TGTGCCAGCATCTCCACTACGGCTAGCTCCTACAATGAGCAGTTCTTC. The chain carries TRBV5-4 and TRBJ2-1; D not certain. V was clipped by 6 bases and J by 0 bases, with 16 bases between them. Germline V gives CDR1 SGHNT, CDR2 YYREEE (reference sequence). This CDR3 comprises 16 residues. Filled out from reference TRBV5-4 and TRBJ2-1, the complete variable domain reads ETGVTQSPTHLIKTRGQQVTLRCSSQSGHNTVSWYQQALGQGPQFIFQYYREEENGRGNFPPRFSGLQFPNYSSELNVNALELDDSALYLCASISTTASSYNEQFFGPGTRLTVL.

As regards this clonotype: Mismatch with germline at one junction end may stem from a read error. The chain combines TRBV11-1 with TRBJ2-2; D possibly corresponds to TRBD1 (6 bases). This CDR3 comprises 13 residues. The germline V gene has CDR1 SGHAT and CDR2 FQDESV (reference sequence). CDR3 nucleotide sequence: TGTGCCAGCAGCTTTTGGGACATCGGGGAGCTGCCTTTT. Amino acids: CASSFWDIGELPF.

There are many counts of this clonotype. This may come from a read error, since a much larger clone is one base off. This rearrangement joins TRBV6-5 to TRBJ1-1; TRBD1 matches at 8 bases. Germline values: CDR1 MNHEY, CDR2 SVGAGI. V shed 5 bases and J 6 bases; nucleotides not matched to a gene: 8. This CDR3 is 14 amino acids long. In nucleotides, the CDR3 is TGTGCCAGCAGTCATCAGGGGGCCTACGCTGAAGCTTTCTTT. The encoded protein is CASSHQGAYAEAFF.

The V gene is TRBV11-3, the J gene TRBJ2-7, with 9 bases matching TRBD1. The CDR3 runs 14 residues. V gave up 10 bases and J gave up 12 bases; unmatched junction bases: 19. Germline lookup yields CDR1 SGHNT and CDR2 YENEEA. CDR3 in amino acids: CATRQGVTSYELYF. Written as DNA, the CDR3 is TGTGCCACACGACAGGGGGTGACTTCCTACGAGTTGTACTTC.

Note on this clonotype: A junction end diverges from the germline sequence, so it may reflect a read error. This chain joins TRBV11-1 and TRBJ1-2, with no clear D. The CDR3 contains 13 residues. Germline V gene lookup returns CDR1 SGHAT and CDR2 FQDESV (reference sequence). The DNA for the CDR3 is TGTGCCAGCATCTTGGTCCGTAACTATGGTTACACCTTC. Its translation is CASILVRNYGYTF. The complete variable domain, with remaining parts taken from reference TRBV11-1 and TRBJ1-2, reads EAEVAQSPRYKITEKSQAVAFWCDPISGHATLYWYRQILGQGPELLVQFQDESVVDDSQLPKDRFSAERLKGVDSTLKIQPAELGDSAMYLCASILVRNYGYTFGSGTRLTVV.

The CDR3, as DNA: TGTACCAACACCCACCGGGGACAGGGGATTGGTGGGGCCAACGTCCTGACTTTC. It yields the protein CTNTHRGQGIGGANVLTF. The chain uses TRBV6-5 and TRBJ2-6; 10 nucleotides agree with TRBD1. Looked up from germline, CDR1 is MNHEY and CDR2 is SVGAGI. This CDR3 spans 18 amino acids.

Remarks on this clonotype: Germline is not matched at one junction end, which may reflect a read error. V is TRBV12-3 or TRBV12-4 and J is TRBJ2-2; 14 positions match TRBD2. The CDR3 length is 18 residues. CDR3 in amino acids: CGSREGLAGGQNTGELLF. CDR3 nucleotides: TGTGGCAGCAGGGAAGGACTAGCGGGGGGACAAAACACCGGGGAGTTGTTGTTT.

In its sample, this clonotype was seen a few times. A read error may produce the germline difference seen at one junction end. This sequence joins TRBV11-2 and TRBJ1-5, with D perhaps matching TRBD1 (6 bases). The CDR3 consists of 17 residues. Germline CDR1 and CDR2: SGHAT and FQNNGV. CDR3 region: CASSLVGVTGSNRPQHF. The CDR3 DNA reads as TGTGCCAGCAGTTTAGTAGGGGTAACAGGGAGCAATCGACCCCAGCATTTT.

V and J are TRBV29-1 and TRBJ2-5; tentative D call: TRBD2 (6 bases). Germline lookup yields CDR1 SQVTM and CDR2 ANQGSEA. The CDR3 covers 15 residues. The CDR3 DNA reads TGCAACGCTCGGACTAACGGGAGTTGGGCAGAGACCCAGTACTTC. This gives the protein CNARTNGSWAETQYF. Full variable domain (outside the CDR3, taken from reference TRBV29-1 and TRBJ2-5): SAVISQKPSRDICQRGTSLTIQCQVDSQVTMMFWYRQQPGQSLTLIATANQGSEATYESGFVIDKFPISRPNLTFSTLTVSNMSPEDSSIYLCNARTNGSWAETQYFGPGTRLLVL.